This T cell receptor (beta chain) was retrieved from a study of a mutant IDH1 vaccine in newly diagnosed glioma (dated by TCRdb to the early 2020s). Broadly, across the study: Vaccination started 4-6 weeks after radiotherapy alone, or was given together with temozolomide cycles in the groups whose treatment included chemotherapy. Of the 30 or so patients who were treated, about 62% were male and approximately 38% were female, and the mean age was about 37 years. Prior to enrollment, standard therapy consisting of radiotherapy alone, temozolomide alone, or radiochemotherapy with temozolomide had been administered to patients, with the combination being received by most patients. The week-35 safety follow-up was designated visit V12, and the week-47 end of study was designated visit V13. Six visits were used for peripheral blood collection: V03 (baseline), V05, V07, V10, V12 and V13. For exploratory analyses, some 24 treated patients had longitudinal TCRB deep sequencing done wherever samples were available.

The sample's time point label, decoded: week 35, safety follow-up. Every vaccine dose consisted of 300 ug of a 20-mer mutant IDH1 peptide in Montanide, administered subcutaneously together with topical imiquimod. Patients were given eight vaccinations, in weeks 1, 3, 5, 7, 11, 15, 19 and 23, which matched visits V03 through V10. Donors had newly diagnosed WHO grade 3 or 4 IDH1-mutant astrocytomas with loss of nuclear ATRX. The samples were drawn from NOA16, a multicentre, single-arm, open-label phase I trial in Germany that tested a mutant IDH1 peptide vaccine in humans for the first time. The DNeasy Blood and Tissue Kit was used to extract genomic DNA from EDTA blood for TCRB sequencing. The library was built by means of the immunoSEQ multiplex PCR assay. Rearranged TCR beta chain sequences were amplified with the hsTCRB Kit following the manufacturer's protocol. TCRB libraries were sequenced on an Illumina MiSeq. The authors processed their data as follows. The proprietary platform of the kit vendor was used for demultiplexing, trimming and gene mapping. This is the immuneACCESS table as TCRdb keeps it, with only in-frame sequences that have V and J called. A part of the clones is gone; compared with another copy, unresolved V genes explain less than half, and the rest is unexplained. The D gene and trimming were derived from the DNA, and the V and J assignments and clone size from that table. Present in this sample are around 52,000 clones, about three quarters of which were seen just once. Over 9% of the sample is in the top ten clones.

Details on this clone: The clone's antigen remains unknown. Base qualities are not provided; no much larger clone lies one nucleotide away.

V was cut back by 3 bases and J by 3 bases, leaving a gap of 14 bases between them. The CDR3 runs 16 amino acids, cysteine and phenylalanine included. The sequence is cut down to CDR3 DNA, 48 bases in frame from base 1. In the germline V gene (reference sequence), CDR1 corresponds to LNHDA and CDR2 to SQIVND. What the study reported, not specific to this receptor: Vaccine-induced immune responses across multiple MHC alleles were detected in approximately 94% of patients. Changes in the top peripheral T cell clonotypes picked up by TCRB sequencing did not appear to be linked to pseudoprogression. Availability determined which PBMC samples were chosen for TCRB deep sequencing. It was noted by the authors that analyses of patient blood samples could not be reproduced owing to sample limitations.

Sequencing used PBMCs, obtained from a glioma patient whose treatment included an IDH1 peptide vaccine. The source is a middle-aged man with glioma. The rearrangement joined TRBV19 to TRBJ2-2; 5 matching bases give a weak D call of TRBD1. The encoded CDR3 is CASSMQGISYTGELFF. Here is the DNA: TGTGCCAGTAGTATGCAGGGCATTTCATACACCGGGGAGCTGTTTTTT.